This T cell receptor (beta chain) was retrieved from a study of shared clonotypes between healthy human individuals. Study results and limitations: Enrolling few donors narrowed the genetic and exposure-history diversity that was represented.

Investigators spread the genomic DNA of each subset evenly over several immunoSEQ plates. DNA input for the unsorted PBMC replicate PCRs was roughly 290 ng, about 32,000 T cell genomes. TCRdb keeps only in-frame clones here, not all; method: immunoSEQ multiplex PCR. The table lists approximately 500,000 clones, more than 65% of them singletons, with over 9.5% in the top ten. Of note for this clone: Its target is unknown.

The germline CDR1 and CDR2 sequences are SGHTA and FQGNSA. J lost 6 bases, V lost 1 base, and 16 bases had no gene match. The CDR3 is 19 residues long. Recent acute infections and vaccinations were absent in the healthy HIV-negative adult donors. Sequences were obtained from PBMCs. The chain is built from TRBV7-2 and TRBJ2-5, with TRBD2 identical over 11 bases. This TCR was sampled from a woman in her thirties or forties in good health. Some clones in this sample may be carry-over from other donors' samples. The CDR3 nucleotides are TGTGCCAGCAGCTTAGGCCCCCAAGGAGTAGCGGGAGGGTATAAGACCCAGTACTTC. This encodes CASSLGPQGVAGGYKTQYF. Full variable domain (remainder filled in from reference TRBV7-2 and TRBJ2-5): GAGVSQSPSNKVTEKGKDVELRCDPISGHTALYWYRQSLGQGLEFLIYFQGNSAPDKSGLPSDRFSAERTGGSVSTLTIQRTQQEDSAVYLCASSLGPQGVAGGYKTQYFGPGTRLLVL.